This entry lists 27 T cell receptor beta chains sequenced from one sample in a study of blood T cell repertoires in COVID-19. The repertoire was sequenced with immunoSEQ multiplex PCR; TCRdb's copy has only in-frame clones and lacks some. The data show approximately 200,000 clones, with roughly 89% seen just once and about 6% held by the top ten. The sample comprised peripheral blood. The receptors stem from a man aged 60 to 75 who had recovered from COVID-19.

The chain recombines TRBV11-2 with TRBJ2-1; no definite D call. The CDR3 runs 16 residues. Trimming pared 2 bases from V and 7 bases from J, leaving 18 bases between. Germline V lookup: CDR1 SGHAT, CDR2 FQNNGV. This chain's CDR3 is CASSLSLLGGRNEQFF. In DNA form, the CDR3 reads TGTGCCAGCAGCTTAAGTCTCTTAGGCGGAAGGAATGAGCAGTTCTTC.

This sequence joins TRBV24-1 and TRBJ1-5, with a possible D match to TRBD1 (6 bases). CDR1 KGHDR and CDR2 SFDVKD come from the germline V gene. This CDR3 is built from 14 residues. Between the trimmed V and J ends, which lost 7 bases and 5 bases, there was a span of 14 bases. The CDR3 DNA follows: TGTGCCACCAGCGCCGGGGACACCCATCAGCCCCAGCATTTT. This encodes CATSAGDTHQPQHF.

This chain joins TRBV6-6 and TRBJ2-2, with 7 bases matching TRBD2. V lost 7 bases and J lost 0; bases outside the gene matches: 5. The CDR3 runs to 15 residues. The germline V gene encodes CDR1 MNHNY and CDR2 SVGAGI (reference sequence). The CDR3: CASTALATNTGELFF. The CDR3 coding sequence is TGTGCCAGCACCGCACTAGCGACGAACACCGGGGAGCTGTTTTTT.

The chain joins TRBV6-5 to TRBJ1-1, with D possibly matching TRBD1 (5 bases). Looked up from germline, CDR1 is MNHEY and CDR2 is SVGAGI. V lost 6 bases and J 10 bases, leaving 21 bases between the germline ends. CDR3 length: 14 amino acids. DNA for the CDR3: TGTGCCAGCAGCCCCACTGACAGTATTTCTGTAGCTTTCTTT. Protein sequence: CASSPTDSISVAFF.

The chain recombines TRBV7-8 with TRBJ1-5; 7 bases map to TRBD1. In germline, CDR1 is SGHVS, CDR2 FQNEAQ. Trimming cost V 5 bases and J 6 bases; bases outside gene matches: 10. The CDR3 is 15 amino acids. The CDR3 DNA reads TGTGCCAGCAGCCTGCGACAGGGTGGCGGTCAGCCCCAGCATTTT. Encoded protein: CASSLRQGGGQPQHF.

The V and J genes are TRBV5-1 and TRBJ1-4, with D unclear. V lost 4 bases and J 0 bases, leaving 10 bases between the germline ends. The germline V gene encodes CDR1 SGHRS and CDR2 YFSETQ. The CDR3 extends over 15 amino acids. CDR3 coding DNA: TGCGCCAGCAGCCTGACTGTGGCAACTAATGAAAAACTGTTTTTT. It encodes CASSLTVATNEKLFF.

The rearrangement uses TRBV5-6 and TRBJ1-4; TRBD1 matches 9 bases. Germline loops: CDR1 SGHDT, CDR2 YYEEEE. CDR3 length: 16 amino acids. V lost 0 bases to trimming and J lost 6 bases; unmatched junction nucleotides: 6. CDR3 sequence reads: CASSLVLGTGHEKLFF. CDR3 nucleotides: TGTGCCAGCAGCTTGGTTTTAGGGACAGGGCATGAAAAACTGTTTTTT.

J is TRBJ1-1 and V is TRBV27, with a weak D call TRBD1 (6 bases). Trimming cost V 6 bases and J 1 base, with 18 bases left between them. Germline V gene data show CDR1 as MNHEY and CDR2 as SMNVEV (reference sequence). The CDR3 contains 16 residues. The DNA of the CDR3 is TGTGCCAGCAGCCTACCCTCCAGGGGAAGGAACACTGAAGCTTTCTTT. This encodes CASSLPSRGRNTEAFF.

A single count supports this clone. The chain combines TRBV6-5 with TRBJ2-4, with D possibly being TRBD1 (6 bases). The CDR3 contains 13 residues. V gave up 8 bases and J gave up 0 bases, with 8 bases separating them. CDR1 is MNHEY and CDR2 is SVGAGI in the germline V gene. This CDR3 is CASEGVAKNIQYF. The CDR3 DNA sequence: TGTGCCAGCGAGGGGGTAGCCAAAAACATTCAGTACTTC.

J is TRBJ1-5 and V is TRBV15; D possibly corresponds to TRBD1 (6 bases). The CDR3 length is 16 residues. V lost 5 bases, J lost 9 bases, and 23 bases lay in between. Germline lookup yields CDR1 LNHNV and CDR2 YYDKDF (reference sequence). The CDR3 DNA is TGTGCCACCAGCGGCTCTCGGACAGATTCTCGGGGGCCCCAGCATTTT. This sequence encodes CATSGSRTDSRGPQHF.

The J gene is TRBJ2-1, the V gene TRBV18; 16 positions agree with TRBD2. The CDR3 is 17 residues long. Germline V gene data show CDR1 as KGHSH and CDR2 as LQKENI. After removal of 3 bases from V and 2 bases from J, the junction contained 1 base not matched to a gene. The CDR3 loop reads CASSPGTSGGAYNEQFF. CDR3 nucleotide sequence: TGTGCCAGCTCACCTGGGACTAGCGGGGGGGCCTACAATGAGCAGTTCTTC.

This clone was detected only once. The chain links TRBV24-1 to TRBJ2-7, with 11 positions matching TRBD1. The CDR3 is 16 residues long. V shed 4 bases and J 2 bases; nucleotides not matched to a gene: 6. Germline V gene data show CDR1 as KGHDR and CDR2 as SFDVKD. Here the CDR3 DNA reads TGTGCCACCAGTGACCCAGGGGGACAGGGGGCCTACGAGCAGTACTTC. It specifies CATSDPGGQGAYEQYF.

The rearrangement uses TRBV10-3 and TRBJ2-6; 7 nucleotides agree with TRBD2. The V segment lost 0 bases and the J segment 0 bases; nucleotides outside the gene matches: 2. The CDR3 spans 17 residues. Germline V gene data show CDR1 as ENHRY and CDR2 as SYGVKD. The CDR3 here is CAISESRTSSGANVLTF. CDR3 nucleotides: TGTGCCATCAGTGAGTCAAGGACTAGCTCTGGGGCCAACGTCCTGACTTTC.

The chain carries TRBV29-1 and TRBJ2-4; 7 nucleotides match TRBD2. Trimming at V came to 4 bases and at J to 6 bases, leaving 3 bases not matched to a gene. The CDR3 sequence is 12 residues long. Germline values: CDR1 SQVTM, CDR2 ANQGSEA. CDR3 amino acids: CSVVTSANIQYF. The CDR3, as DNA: TGCAGCGTTGTAACTAGCGCAAACATTCAGTACTTC. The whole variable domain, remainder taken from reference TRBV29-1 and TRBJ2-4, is SAVISQKPSRDICQRGTSLTIQCQVDSQVTMMFWYRQQPGQSLTLIATANQGSEATYESGFVIDKFPISRPNLTFSTLTVSNMSPEDSSIYLCSVVTSANIQYFGAGTRLSVL.

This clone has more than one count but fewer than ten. The CDR3 region is CASSLDGSGTVTGELFF. The CDR3 DNA reads as TGCGCCAGCAGCTTGGATGGTAGCGGGACGGTCACCGGGGAGCTGTTTTTT. V and J are TRBV5-1 and TRBJ2-2, with TRBD2 identical over 8 bases. CDR3 length equals 17 residues. After removal of 0 bases from V and 4 bases from J, the junction contained 8 bases not matched to a gene. Germline assignment: CDR1 SGHRS and CDR2 YFSETQ.

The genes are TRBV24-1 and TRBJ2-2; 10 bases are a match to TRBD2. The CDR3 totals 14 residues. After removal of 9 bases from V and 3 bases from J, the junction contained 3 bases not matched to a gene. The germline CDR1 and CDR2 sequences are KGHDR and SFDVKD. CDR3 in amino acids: CATLGTSDTGELFF. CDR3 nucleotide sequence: TGTGCCACCCTCGGGACTAGCGACACCGGGGAGCTGTTTTTT.

CDR3 in amino acids: CASSGGQGPNNYGYTF. The DNA of the CDR3 is TGTGCCAGCAGTGGGGGACAGGGGCCGAATAACTATGGCTACACCTTC. V and J are TRBV9 and TRBJ1-2, with 10 nucleotides matching TRBD1. Trimming cost V 5 bases and J 1 base; bases outside gene matches: 8. Germline CDR1 SGDLS, CDR2 YYNGEE. The CDR3 covers 16 residues.

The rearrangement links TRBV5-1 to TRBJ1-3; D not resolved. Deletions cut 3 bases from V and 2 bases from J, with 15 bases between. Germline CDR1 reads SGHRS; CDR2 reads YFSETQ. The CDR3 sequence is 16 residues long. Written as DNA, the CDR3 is TGCGCCAGCAGCTGGGAGGGCGTCTTACCTGGAAACACCATATATTTT. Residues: CASSWEGVLPGNTIYF.

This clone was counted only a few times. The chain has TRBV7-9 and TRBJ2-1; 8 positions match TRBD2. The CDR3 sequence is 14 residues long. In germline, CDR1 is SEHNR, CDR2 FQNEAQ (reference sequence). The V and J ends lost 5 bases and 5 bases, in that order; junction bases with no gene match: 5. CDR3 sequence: CASSLNGGDNEQFF. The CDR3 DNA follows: TGTGCCAGCAGCCTTAACGGGGGGGACAATGAGCAGTTCTTC. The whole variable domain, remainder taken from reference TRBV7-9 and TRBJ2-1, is DTGVSQNPRHKITKRGQNVTFRCDPISEHNRLYWYRQTLGQGPEFLTYFQNEAQLEKSRLLSDRFSAERPKGSFSTLEIQRTEQGDSAMYLCASSLNGGDNEQFFGPGTRLTVL.

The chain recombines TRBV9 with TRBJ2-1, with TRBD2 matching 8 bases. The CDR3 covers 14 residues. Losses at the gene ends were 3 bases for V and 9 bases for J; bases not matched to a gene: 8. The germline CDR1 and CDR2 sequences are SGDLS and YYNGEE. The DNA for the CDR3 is TGTGCCAGCAGCGGGCTAGCGGGCCCCGGTGAGCAGTTCTTC. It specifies CASSGLAGPGEQFF. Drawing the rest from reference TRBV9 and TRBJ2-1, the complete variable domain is DSGVTQTPKHLITATGQRVTLRCSPRSGDLSVYWYQQSLDQGLQFLIQYYNGEERAKGNILERFSAQQFPDLHSELNLSSLELGDSALYFCASSGLAGPGEQFFGPGTRLTVL.

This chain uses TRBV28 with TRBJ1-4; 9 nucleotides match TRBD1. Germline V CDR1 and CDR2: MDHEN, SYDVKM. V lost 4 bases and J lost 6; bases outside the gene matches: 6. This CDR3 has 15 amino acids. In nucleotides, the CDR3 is TGTGCCAGCAGTTCCCCGGACAGGGGAGATGAAAAACTGTTTTTT. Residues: CASSSPDRGDEKLFF. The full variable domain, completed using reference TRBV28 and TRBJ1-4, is DVKVTQSSRYLVKRTGEKVFLECVQDMDHENMFWYRQDPGLGLRLIYFSYDVKMKEKGDIPEGYSVSREKKERFSLILESASTNQTSMYLCASSSPDRGDEKLFFGSGTQLSVL.

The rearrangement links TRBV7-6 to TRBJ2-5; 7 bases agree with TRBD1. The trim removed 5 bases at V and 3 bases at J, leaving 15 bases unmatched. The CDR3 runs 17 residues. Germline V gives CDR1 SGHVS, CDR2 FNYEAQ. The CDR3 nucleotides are TGTGCCAGCAGCCTCAGCTATCCCGGACAGGCTGAAGAGACCCAGTACTTC. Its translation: CASSLSYPGQAEETQYF.

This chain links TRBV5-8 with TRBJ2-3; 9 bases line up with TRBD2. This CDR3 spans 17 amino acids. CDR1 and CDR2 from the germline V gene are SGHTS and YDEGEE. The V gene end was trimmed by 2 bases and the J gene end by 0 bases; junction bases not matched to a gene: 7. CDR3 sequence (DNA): TGTGCCAGCAGCTTAGGAATAGCGGGAGTGAGCACAGATACGCAGTATTTT. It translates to CASSLGIAGVSTDTQYF.

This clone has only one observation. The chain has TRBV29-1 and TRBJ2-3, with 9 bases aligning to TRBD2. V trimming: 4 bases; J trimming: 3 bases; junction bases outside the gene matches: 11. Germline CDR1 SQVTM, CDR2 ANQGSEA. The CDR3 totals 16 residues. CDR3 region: CSVGGAASGKTDTQYF. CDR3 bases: TGCAGCGTTGGGGGGGCCGCTAGCGGGAAGACAGATACGCAGTATTTT.

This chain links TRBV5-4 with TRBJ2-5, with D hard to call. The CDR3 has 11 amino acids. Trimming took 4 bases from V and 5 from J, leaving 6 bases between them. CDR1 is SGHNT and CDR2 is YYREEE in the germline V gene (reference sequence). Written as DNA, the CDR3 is TGTGCCAGCAGCCTCTACGAGACCCAGTACTTC. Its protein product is CASSLYETQYF.

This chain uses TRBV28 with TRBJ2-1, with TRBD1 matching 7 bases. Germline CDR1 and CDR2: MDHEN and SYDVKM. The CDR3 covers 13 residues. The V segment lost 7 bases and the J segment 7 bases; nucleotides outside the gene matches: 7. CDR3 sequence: CASIPGGWNEQFF. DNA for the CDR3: TGTGCCAGCATCCCAGGGGGTTGGAATGAGCAGTTCTTC.

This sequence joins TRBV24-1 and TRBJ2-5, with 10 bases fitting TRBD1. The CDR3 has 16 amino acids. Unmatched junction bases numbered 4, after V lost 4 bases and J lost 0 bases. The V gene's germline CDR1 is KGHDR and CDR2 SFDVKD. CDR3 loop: CATSDAGTGDQETQYF. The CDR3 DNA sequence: TGTGCCACCAGTGACGCCGGGACAGGGGACCAAGAGACCCAGTACTTC.